A single sample is the source of the 13 T cell receptor beta chains below, sequenced in a study of liver allograft versus peripheral blood T cells. Study background: Recipients' peripheral blood served as the comparator for T cell receptor repertoires in transplanted livers.

MiXCR, run by TCRdb on the reads, gives a single entry per CDR3 protein. The table lists about 5,600 distinct CDR3 sequences, 12% to 15% of them singletons. The receptors stem from a human patient who had a liver transplant. The graft donor may have contributed some T cells.

This clonotype was observed a few times. This clone may be a read error of a much larger clone one base away. The chain has TRBV7-2 and TRBJ2-2; no clear D. This CDR3 is built from 14 residues. The V gene's germline CDR1 is SGHTA and CDR2 FQGNSA. This CDR3 reads CVSSLGRTPGELFF. CDR3 DNA sequence: TGTGTCAGCAGCTTAGGTCGTACACCCGGGGAGCTGTTTTTT.

This clonotype was picked up a small number of times. The chain has TRBV6-9 and TRBJ1-2, with D tentatively TRBD1 (5 bases). V was trimmed by 6 bases and J by 4 bases, leaving 15 bases between them. The CDR3 runs 14 residues. Germline values: CDR1 MNHGY, CDR2 SVAAGI. The CDR3 bases are TGTGCCAGCAGCATCCGTGACAGTGTCTATGGCTACACCTTC. Amino acids: CASSIRDSVYGYTF.

This clonotype was found a few times. The genes are TRBV20-1 and TRBJ1-2, with 7 bases that match TRBD1. The CDR3 has 13 amino acids. V trimming: 5 bases; J trimming: 2 bases; junction bases outside the gene matches: 5. Germline CDR1 and CDR2: DFQATT and SNEGSKA (reference sequence). CDR3 loop: CSASGTANYGYTF. In DNA, the CDR3 is TGCAGTGCTTCCGGGACAGCCAACTATGGCTACACCTTC.

This clonotype ranks as medium-sized. The chain uses TRBV11-2 and TRBJ1-3, with no clear D. CDR1 SGHAT and CDR2 FQNNGV come from the germline V gene. The CDR3 has 13 amino acids. V shed 1 base and J shed 4 bases, with 5 bases lying between them. CDR3 sequence (DNA): TGTGCCAGCAGCTTAGTTCTGGGAAACACCATATATTTT. Residues: CASSLVLGNTIYF.

This clonotype was counted a few times. The chain links TRBV20-1 to TRBJ2-7; 8 positions match TRBD1. The CDR3 contains 16 residues. V lost 4 bases to trimming and J lost 5 bases; unmatched junction nucleotides: 16. Germline V gives CDR1 DFQATT, CDR2 SNEGSKA (reference sequence). The CDR3 DNA reads as TGCAGTGCTACATCAAGTGGACAGGGCGGGTTTGACGAGCAGTACTTC. Translated, it gives CSATSSGQGGFDEQYF.

Sample share makes this clonotype medium-sized. The rearrangement links TRBV7-2 to TRBJ1-1, with TRBD1 as a possible D gene (5 bases). Trimming took off 6 bases at V and 1 base at J, with 12 bases between the two ends. This CDR3 has 14 residues. The V gene's germline CDR1 is SGHTA and CDR2 FQGNSA. CDR3 nucleotides: TGTGCCAGCAGATCGCAGGGCCCGAACACTGAAGCTTTCTTT. As protein: CASRSQGPNTEAFF.

Turning to this clonotype: This may stem from a read error, because a much larger clone lies one nucleotide away. CDR3 nucleotide sequence: TGTGCCAGCAGTTTATGGGACCGGATCGCAGATACGCAGTATTTT. It specifies CASSLWDRIADTQYF. This rearrangement joins TRBV27 to TRBJ2-3, with D possibly being TRBD1 or TRBD2 (5 bases each). Germline CDR1 reads MNHEY; CDR2 reads SMNVEV (reference sequence). This CDR3 is built from 15 residues. Trimming stripped 1 base from V and 4 bases from J, with 12 bases between.

This chain connects TRBV12-3 or TRBV12-4 to TRBJ1-2, with 8 bases aligning to TRBD1. Trimming took 4 bases from V and 7 from J; bases not matched to a gene: 8. The CDR3 is made up of 14 amino acids. In DNA form, the CDR3 reads TGTGCCAGCAGTTCGCCGGACAGGGTTACTGGCTACACCTTC. It encodes CASSSPDRVTGYTF.

In this sample, this clonotype turned up many times. The chain uses TRBV6-1 and TRBJ2-7; 7 bases map to TRBD2. This CDR3 is 15 amino acids long. V lost 5 bases to trimming and J lost 2 bases; unmatched junction nucleotides: 9. Germline V gene lookup returns CDR1 MNHNS and CDR2 SASEGT. The CDR3 reads CASSRPSGSTYEQYF. In DNA, the CDR3 is TGTGCCAGCAGTAGGCCTAGCGGATCGACCTACGAGCAGTACTTC.

This clonotype is judged medium-sized. The CDR3 DNA reads TGCAGTGCTAGAGCCCGGACGAACACTGAAGCTTTCTTT. It yields the protein CSARARTNTEAFF. V and J are TRBV20-1 and TRBJ1-1; unclear D gene. The CDR3 runs 13 residues. With 1 base removed from V and 1 base from J, the gap between germline ends came to 7 bases. The germline V gene has CDR1 DFQATT and CDR2 SNEGSKA (reference sequence).

The V and J genes are TRBV28 and TRBJ1-4; 7 nucleotides agree with TRBD1. This CDR3 has 14 amino acids. Germline V CDR1 and CDR2: MDHEN, SYDVKM. Trimming cost V 10 bases and J 5 bases; bases outside gene matches: 10. CDR3 DNA sequence: TGTGCCAACTCACCGACAGGGAGAAATGAAAAACTGTTTTTT. Translated, it gives CANSPTGRNEKLFF.

This clonotype showed up many times. V gene TRBV5-6 combines with J gene TRBJ1-2; D is possibly TRBD1 (5 bases). Trimming removed 5 bases from V and 4 bases from J, with 15 bases in between. The CDR3 has 14 amino acids. From germline, CDR1 is SGHDT and CDR2 YYEEEE. The CDR3 reads CASRVWGVGYGYTF. The CDR3 nucleotides read TGTGCCAGCAGAGTATGGGGCGTTGGCTATGGCTACACCTTC.

Regarding this clonotype: This may stem from a read error, because a much larger clone lies one nucleotide away. The chain joins TRBV24-1 to TRBJ1-2; D is perhaps TRBD1 (5 bases). This CDR3 has 15 residues. Germline lookup yields CDR1 KGHDR and CDR2 SFDVKD. Between the trimmed V and J ends, which lost 3 bases and 6 bases, there was a span of 16 bases. The CDR3 spells CATSDDVLGTHGYTF. The CDR3 bases are TGTGCCACCAGTGATGACGTGCTGGGGACTCATGGCTACACCTTC.